This note documents a single T cell receptor beta chain sequence. Original data processing: Scientists estimated how many nucleated cells there were by amplifying reference gene primers. Profiling relied on immunoSEQ multiplex PCR, and the TCRdb table lists in-frame clones only, not all of them. D and trimming come from the DNA, and the V and J calls and clone size come from that table. The sample carries more than 150,000 clones, about 80% recorded once. This sample is drawn from a study of blood T cell repertoires in COVID-19. Study context: Acute and convalescent COVID-19 specimens originated in the United States, Italy and Spain. Sample material is recorded as cDNA or gDNA derived from T cells, B-cell-depleted T cells, or PBMCs.

CDR1 and CDR2 (germline): SEHNR, FQNEAQ (reference sequence). The CDR3 loop spans 15 amino acids. J lost 8 bases, V lost 5 bases, and 10 bases had no gene match. Sequenced: peripheral blood. This clonotype originated in a man between 70 and 80 years old who had recovered from COVID-19. The V call is TRBV7-9, the J call TRBJ2-1, with 9 bases identical to TRBD2. The DNA of the CDR3 is TGTGCCAGCAGCGATAGCGGGAGTGTTGTAGATGAGCAGTTCTTC. This codes for CASSDSGSVVDEQFF.